The present TCR beta chain was sequenced within a study of technical replicates of blood from several donors. The repertoire was sequenced with immunoSEQ multiplex PCR; TCRdb's copy has only in-frame clones and lacks some. The sample yields about 12,000 clones, approximately 79% seen once. This CDR3 spans 15 amino acids. Trimming removed 2 bases from V and 5 bases from J; junction bases left unmatched: 9. The V gene's germline CDR1 is KGHSH and CDR2 LQKENI. Sequences were obtained from PBMCs. The clonotype was recovered from a human donor in good health. The gene calls are TRBV18 and TRBJ2-7, with TRBD1 matching over 7 bases. CDR3 DNA sequence: TGTGCCAGCTCACCAACTACAGGGGTTAACGACGAGCAGTACTTC. Translating gives CASSPTTGVNDEQYF.